Described below is a single TCR beta chain sequence and its context. Its antigen is currently unknown. CDR1 SGHNT and CDR2 YENEEA come from the germline V gene. Trimming left V 3 bases short and J 7 bases short, with 16 bases between. The CDR3 is 14 amino acids. The sample originates from a study of cytomegalovirus exposure and HLA in healthy donors. Overall study findings and caveats: Published work reported that the classifier diagnosed cytomegalovirus status with high specificity and sensitivity. Exclusion as indistinguishable affected some V segments, including TRBV6-2 and TRBV6-3. Later on, analysis showed that most CMV-associated TCR beta chains appeared to be HLA-restricted. The sole available immune exposure information was CMV serostatus.

The PCR contained 60 Vbeta and 13 Jbeta primers. The repertoire was sequenced with immunoSEQ multiplex PCR; TCRdb's copy has only in-frame clones and lacks some. This sample's clone table lists fewer than 35,000 clones. This receptor was identified in a female donor in good health and CMV-seronegative. The V gene is TRBV11-3, the J gene TRBJ2-7; D gene ambiguous. Material for sequencing was PBMCs. Here the CDR3 reads CASSLGRSALEQYF. The CDR3 coding sequence is TGTGCCAGCAGCTTGGGCAGGTCCGCCTTAGAGCAGTACTTC.